This record covers a single T cell receptor beta chain. What it recognizes is unknown. V lost 1 base to trimming and J lost 8 bases; unmatched junction nucleotides: 6. The CDR3 covers 14 residues. Germline CDR1 SGHRS, CDR2 YFSETQ. The source of the sample is a study of cytomegalovirus exposure and HLA in healthy donors. Study-wide context: An earlier analysis found fewer than 140 million unique TCR beta sequences from about 190 million T cells. There were several hundred genotyped donors. Of these, about 86% fell in the genetic ancestry cluster associated with self-reported Caucasian donors. Study findings and constraints: Compared with the roughly 700-donor mean, an Asian-associated ancestry cluster reportedly had fewer N-insertions, according to a later analysis.

PCR amplification relied on 60 Vbeta primers (plus 13 Jbeta primers). Produced via immunoSEQ multiplex PCR; TCRdb's table is partial and in-frame only. The data contain about 89,000 clones, 85% of them singletons. This TCR was recovered from a man between 40 and 49 years old in good health and CMV-seropositive. The V and J genes are TRBV5-1 and TRBJ1-2; the match to TRBD1 covers 9 bases. What was sequenced was PBMCs. CDR3 sequence: CASSLRTGADGYTF. DNA of the CDR3: TGCGCCAGCAGCTTGCGGACAGGGGCAGACGGCTACACCTTC.